These T cell receptor beta chains were read from a single sample in a study of T cells in Graves' hyperthyroidism and ophthalmopathy. Via MiXCR, TCRdb re-called the multiplex PCR reads, giving one row per CDR3 protein. The repertoire holds hundreds of thousands of distinct CDR3 sequences, with approximately 15% as singletons. Sequenced input: blood. The receptors shown here come from a woman aged 40 to 55 with Graves' ophthalmopathy. Both conserved end residues are part of each CDR3. The D gene is left open where the match is weak. Size is stated for part of the rows, as once, few or many counts, or as a class when the clone is expanded.

.	13	many	TRBV6-5	TRBJ2-7	TGTGCCAGCAGTACCGGACATTCCTACGAGCAGTACTTC	CASSTGHSYEQYF
.	16	many	TRBV11-1	TRBJ1-1	TGTGCCAGCAGCTTGGAGGGGGGGGGCCGGAACACTGAAGCTTTCTTT	CASSLEGGGRNTEAFF
.	13	many	TRBV10-3	TRBJ2-7	TGTGCCATCAGTTACAGGGAGGGGTACGAGCAGTACTTC	CAISYREGYEQYF
.	11	many	TRBV30	TRBJ2-7	TGTGCCTCGGGTGGGTTTTACGAGCAGTACTTC	CASGGFYEQYF
TRBD1	14	many	TRBV19	TRBJ2-7	TGTGCCAGTAGTTCCGGACAGGGTGATTACGAGCAGTACTTC	CASSSGQGDYEQYF
TRBD1	13	many	TRBV28	TRBJ2-7	TGTGCCAGCAGTCAGGTAGGGGGCAACGAGCAGTACTTC	CASSQVGGNEQYF
.	16	.	TRBV11-2	TRBJ2-7	TGTGCCAGCAGCACCGGGACGCCCCTCAGAATCTACGAGCAGTACTTC	CASSTGTPLRIYEQYF
TRBD1	15	many	TRBV6-4	TRBJ2-5	TGTGCCAGCAGTGAAATCACAGGGGGCGTTGAGACCCAGTACTTC	CASSEITGGVETQYF
TRBD1	13	many	TRBV29-1	TRBJ2-5	TGCAGCGTTACCCCAGGGGGCAGAGAGACCCAGTACTTC	CSVTPGGRETQYF
.	15	.	TRBV4-2	TRBJ1-5	TGTGCCAGCAGCCAAGAGGCAGGCAGCAATCAGCCCCAGCATTTT	CASSQEAGSNQPQHF
.	16	.	TRBV19	TRBJ1-1	TGTGCCAGTAGTTCCCGTGTGAGGGGGATGAACACTGAAGCTTTCTTT	CASSSRVRGMNTEAFF
.	17	many	TRBV24-1	TRBJ1-6	TGTGCCACCAGTGTACAGCCCGGGGACAAAAGGGGACCACCCCTCCACTTT	CATSVQPGDKRGPPLHF
.	15	many	TRBV6-1	TRBJ2-7	TGTGCCAGCAGCGTCAGGGGTAGTCTCCCGCGCGAGCAGTACTTC	CASSVRGSLPREQYF
.	13	many	TRBV12-3/TRBV12-4	TRBJ2-7	TGTGCCAGCAGTTTCTCTTGGGCCTACGAGCAGTACTTC	CASSFSWAYEQYF
.	13	many	TRBV6-1	TRBJ2-5	TGTGCCAGCAGTGAAGCGCGTCGGGAGACCCAGTACTTC	CASSEARRETQYF
TRBD1	16	many	TRBV6-1	TRBJ1-1	TGTGCCAGCAGTGTTTATCGGGACAGCATGAACACTGAAGCTTTCTTT	CASSVYRDSMNTEAFF
TRBD1	14	many	TRBV12-3/TRBV12-4	TRBJ1-1	TGTGCCAGCAGACAGGGGTATCGTGGCACTGAAGCTTTCTTT	CASRQGYRGTEAFF
.	15	many	TRBV5-6	TRBJ2-5	TGTGCCAGCAGCTTACCTACAGGGAAACCTGAGACCCAGTACTTC	CASSLPTGKPETQYF
.	13	many	TRBV20-1	TRBJ2-7	TGCAGTGCCGCGGAGGCAAGCTCCTACGAGCAGTACTTC	CSAAEASSYEQYF
.	13	many	TRBV7-2	TRBJ2-7	TGTGCCAGCAGCCCCGCCTTCTCCTACGAGCAGTACTTC	CASSPAFSYEQYF
TRBD2	13	many	TRBV6-2/TRBV6-3	TRBJ2-7	TGTGCCAGCAGCTCTGCGGGAGTGGGGGAGCAGTACTTC	CASSSAGVGEQYF
.	16	.	TRBV12-3/TRBV12-4	TRBJ2-5	TGTGCCAGCAGTTTGCGAGCGGGCTTCACCCAAGAGACCCAGTACTTC	CASSLRAGFTQETQYF
.	14	few	TRBV5-1	TRBJ2-7	TGCGCCAGCAGCTTGGGCAGTGCCAGGGACGAGCAGTACTTC	CASSLGSARDEQYF
TRBD1	15	many	TRBV6-2/TRBV6-3	TRBJ2-7	TGTGCCAGCAGTTACGAACCGGGACAGGGGACCGAGCAGTACTTC	CASSYEPGQGTEQYF
.	13	few	TRBV12-3/TRBV12-4	TRBJ2-7	TGTGCCAGCAGGACCACCGGGACAAGCGAGCAGTACTTC	CASRTTGTSEQYF
TRBD2	15	.	TRBV12-3/TRBV12-4	TRBJ2-7	TGTGCCAGCAGTGTTGGGACTAGCGGGGGCAGCGAGCAGTACTTC	CASSVGTSGGSEQYF
TRBD2	17	.	TRBV4-1	TRBJ2-5	TGCGCCAGCAGCCCGGGTGGCGGGGGGGGGATCCAAGAGACCCAGTACTTC	CASSPGGGGGIQETQYF
.	15	many	TRBV19	TRBJ1-1	TGTGCCAGTAGCCACAGGGACCCGGGGAACACTGAAGCTTTCTTT	CASSHRDPGNTEAFF
.	12	few	TRBV28	TRBJ1-2	TGTGCCAGCAGTTTTGCAGGTTTTGGCTACACCTTC	CASSFAGFGYTF
TRBD2	19	few	TRBV3-1	TRBJ2-7	TGTGCCAGCAGCAGAAACCTTCCGGGACTAGCGGGAGCCAGCTACGAGCAGTACTTC	CASSRNLPGLAGASYEQYF
.	14	many	TRBV11-3	TRBJ1-1	TGTGCCAGCAGCGCAGGCGGGGGGAACACTGAAGCTTTCTTT	CASSAGGGNTEAFF
.	13	.	TRBV10-3	TRBJ1-2	TGTGCCACGTCGCGAGGGGGTGAGAGGAGCTACACCTTC	CATSRGGERSYTF